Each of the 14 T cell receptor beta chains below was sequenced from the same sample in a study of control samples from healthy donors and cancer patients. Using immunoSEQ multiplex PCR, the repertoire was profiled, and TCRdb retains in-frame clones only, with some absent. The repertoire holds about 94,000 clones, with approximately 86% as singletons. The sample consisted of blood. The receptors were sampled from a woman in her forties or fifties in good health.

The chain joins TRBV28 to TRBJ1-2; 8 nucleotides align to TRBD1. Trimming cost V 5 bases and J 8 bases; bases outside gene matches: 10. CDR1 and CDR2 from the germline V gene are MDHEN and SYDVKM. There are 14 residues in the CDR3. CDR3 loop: CASSLRTGRRGYTF. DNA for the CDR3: TGTGCCAGCAGTCTCCGGACAGGGAGGAGGGGCTACACCTTC.

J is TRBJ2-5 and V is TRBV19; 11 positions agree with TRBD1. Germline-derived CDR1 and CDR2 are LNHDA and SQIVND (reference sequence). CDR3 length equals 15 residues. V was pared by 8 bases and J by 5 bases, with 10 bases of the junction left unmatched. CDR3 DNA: TGTGCCAGTGGCCCGGGACAGGGGGGTTGGGAGACCCAGTACTTC. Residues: CASGPGQGGWETQYF.

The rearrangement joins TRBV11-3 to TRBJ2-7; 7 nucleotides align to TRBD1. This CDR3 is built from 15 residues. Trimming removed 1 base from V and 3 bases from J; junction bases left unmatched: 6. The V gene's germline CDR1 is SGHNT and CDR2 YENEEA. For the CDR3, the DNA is TGTGCCAGCAGCTTAGTGGCAGGGGGTAGCTACGAGCAGTACTTC. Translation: CASSLVAGGSYEQYF.

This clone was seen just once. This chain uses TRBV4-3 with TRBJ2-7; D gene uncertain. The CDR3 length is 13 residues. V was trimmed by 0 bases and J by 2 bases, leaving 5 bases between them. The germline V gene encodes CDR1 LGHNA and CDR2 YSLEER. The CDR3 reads CASSQDRAYEQYF. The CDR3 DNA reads TGCGCCAGCAGCCAAGATAGAGCCTACGAGCAGTACTTC.

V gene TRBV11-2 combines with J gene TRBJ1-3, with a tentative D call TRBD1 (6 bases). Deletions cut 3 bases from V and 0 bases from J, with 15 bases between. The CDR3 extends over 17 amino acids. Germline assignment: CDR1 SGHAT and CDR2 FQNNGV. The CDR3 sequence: CASSFSRTVSSGNTIYF. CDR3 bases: TGTGCCAGCAGCTTTTCCAGGACAGTCAGCTCTGGAAACACCATATATTTT. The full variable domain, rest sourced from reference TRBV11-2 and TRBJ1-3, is EAGVAQSPRYKIIEKRQSVAFWCNPISGHATLYWYQQILGQGPKLLIQFQNNGVVDDSQLPKDRFSAERLKGVDSTLKIQPAKLEDSAVYLCASSFSRTVSSGNTIYFGEGSWLTVV.

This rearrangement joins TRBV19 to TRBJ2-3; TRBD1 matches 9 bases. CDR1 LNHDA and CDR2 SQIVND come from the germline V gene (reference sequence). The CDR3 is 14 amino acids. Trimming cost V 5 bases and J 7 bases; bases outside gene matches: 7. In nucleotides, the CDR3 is TGTGCCAGTAGTCCGGGACAGGGAGGACATACGCAGTATTTT. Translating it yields CASSPGQGGHTQYF.

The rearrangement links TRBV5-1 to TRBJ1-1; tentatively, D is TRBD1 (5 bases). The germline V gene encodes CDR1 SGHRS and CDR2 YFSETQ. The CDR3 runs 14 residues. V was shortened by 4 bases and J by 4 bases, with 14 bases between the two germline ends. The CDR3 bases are TGCGCCAGCAGCCCAAGGGCAGGGTTCACTGAAGCTTTCTTT. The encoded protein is CASSPRAGFTEAFF.

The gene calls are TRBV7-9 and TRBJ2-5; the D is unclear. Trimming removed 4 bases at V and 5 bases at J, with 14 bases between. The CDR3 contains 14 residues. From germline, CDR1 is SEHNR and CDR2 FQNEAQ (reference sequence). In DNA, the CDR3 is TGTGCCAGCAGCTCCTCCCCGGAGTGGGAGACCCAGTACTTC. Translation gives CASSSSPEWETQYF.

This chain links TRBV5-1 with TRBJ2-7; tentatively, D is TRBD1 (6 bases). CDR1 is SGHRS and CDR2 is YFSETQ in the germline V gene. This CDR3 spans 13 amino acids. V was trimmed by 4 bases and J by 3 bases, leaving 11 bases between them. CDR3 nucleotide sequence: TGCGCCAGCAGCCCAGGACAGAGCTACGAGCAGTACTTC. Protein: CASSPGQSYEQYF. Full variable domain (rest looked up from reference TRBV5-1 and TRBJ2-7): KAGVTQTPRYLIKTRGQQVTLSCSPISGHRSVSWYQQTPGQGLQFLFEYFSETQRNKGNFPGRFSGRQFSNSRSEMNVSTLELGDSALYLCASSPGQSYEQYFGPGTRLTVT.

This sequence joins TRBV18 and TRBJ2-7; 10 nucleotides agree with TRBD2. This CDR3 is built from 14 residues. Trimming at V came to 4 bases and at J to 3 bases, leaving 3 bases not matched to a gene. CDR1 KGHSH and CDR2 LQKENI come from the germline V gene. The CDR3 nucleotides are TGTGCCAGCTCACGAGCGGGAGGGGACTACGAGCAGTACTTC. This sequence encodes CASSRAGGDYEQYF.

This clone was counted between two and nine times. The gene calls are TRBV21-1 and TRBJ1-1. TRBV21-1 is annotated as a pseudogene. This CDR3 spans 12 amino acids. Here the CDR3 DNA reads TGTGCCAGCAGCAAAGCGGAAACTGAAGCTTTCTTT. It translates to CASSKAETEAFF.

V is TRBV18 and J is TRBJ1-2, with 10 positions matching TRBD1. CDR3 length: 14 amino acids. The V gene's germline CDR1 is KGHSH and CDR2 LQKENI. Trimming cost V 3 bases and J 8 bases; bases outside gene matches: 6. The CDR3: CASSPGTGESGYTF. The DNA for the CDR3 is TGTGCCAGCTCACCTGGGACAGGGGAATCGGGCTACACCTTC.

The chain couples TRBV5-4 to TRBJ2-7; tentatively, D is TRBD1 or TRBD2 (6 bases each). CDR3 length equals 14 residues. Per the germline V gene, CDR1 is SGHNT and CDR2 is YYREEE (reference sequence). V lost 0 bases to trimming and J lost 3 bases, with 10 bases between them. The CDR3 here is CASSLGGAIYEQYF. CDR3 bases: TGTGCCAGCAGCTTGGGGGGGGCGATCTACGAGCAGTACTTC.

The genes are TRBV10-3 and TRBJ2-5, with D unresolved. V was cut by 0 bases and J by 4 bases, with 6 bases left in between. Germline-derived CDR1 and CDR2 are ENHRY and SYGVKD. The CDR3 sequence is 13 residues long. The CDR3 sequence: CAISESGVETQYF. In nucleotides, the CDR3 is TGTGCCATCAGTGAGTCTGGAGTAGAGACCCAGTACTTC.